The T cell receptor beta chain under discussion was sequenced for a study of CD8 T cells in Susac syndrome. Random-hexamer reverse transcription was applied to about 0.45 to 1 ug RNA. TCRdb reprocessed the immunoSEQ multiplex PCR reads via MiXCR and lists one record per CDR3 protein. The sample gives approximately 120,000 distinct CDR3 sequences, roughly 89% of which show up once; around 0.25% is in the top ten. The multiple sclerosis controls consisted of treatment-naive patients with relapsing-remitting disease, either stable or active. The sequencing input was CD8+ T cells from PBMCs. This sequence was found in a human donor with multiple sclerosis.

In DNA, the CDR3 is TGTGCCAGCACGGGGGATTCCGATGAGCAGTTCTTC. As protein: CASTGDSDEQFF. The chain couples TRBV6-6 to TRBJ2-1, with D possibly matching TRBD2 (6 bases). In germline, CDR1 is MNHNY, CDR2 SVGAGI (reference sequence). The ends were cut back, 7 bases at V and 8 bases at J, with 12 bases in the middle. This CDR3 region has 12 residues.